What follows is one T cell receptor beta chain and its context. The antigen remains unidentified. This sample stems from a study of shared clonotypes between healthy human individuals. Overall study findings and caveats: Depth of sequencing was expected to influence donor clonotype sharing.

Sequenced by immunoSEQ multiplex PCR; TCRdb stores in-frame clones only, minus some. The sample yields about 1.1 million clones, approximately 80% seen once. V gave up 6 bases and J gave up 4 bases; unmatched junction bases: 6. The CDR3 loop spans 15 amino acids. Per germline, CDR1 MDHEN and CDR2 SYDVKM. The sequencing sample was made of memory CD4+ T cells from PBMCs. Documented subset: CD45RA-negative fraction. This TCR was sampled from a man between 18 and 35 years old in good health. Some clones in this sample may be carry-over from other donors' samples. V usage is TRBV28 and J usage is TRBJ2-2; 9 positions agree with TRBD1. The CDR3 loop is CASRSTGGLTGELFF. The CDR3 DNA is TGTGCCAGCAGGTCGACAGGGGGGCTCACCGGGGAGCTGTTTTTT.